Given below is one T cell receptor (beta chain) in context. Original handling: Using reference gene primer amplification, nucleated cell counts were estimated. TCRdb's copy holds only in-frame clones and misses some; the assay was immunoSEQ multiplex PCR. Clone size and V and J calls were adopted from that table, with D and trimming inferred from the DNA. The sample holds 150,000 or so clones; 87% are singletons and the top ten take roughly 1.5%. The entry originates in a study of blood T cell repertoires in COVID-19. In the study overall: Donors in the United States, Italy and Spain gave samples during acute or convalescent COVID-19. T cells, B-cell-depleted T cells, or PBMCs supplied cDNA or gDNA.

Germline CDR1 reads GTSNPN; CDR2 reads SVGIG (reference sequence). The CDR3 length is 14 residues. The junction had 9 bases not matched to a gene; V was cut back by 6 bases and J by 5 bases. This TCR was recovered from a woman aged 45-65 years with acute or convalescent COVID-19. Sequenced input: peripheral blood. The chain is built from TRBV30 and TRBJ2-5; 10 bases match TRBD2. The CDR3 spells CACESGGVAETQYF. Here the CDR3 DNA reads TGTGCCTGCGAAAGCGGGGGGGTGGCGGAGACCCAGTACTTC. The whole variable domain, remainder taken from reference TRBV30 and TRBJ2-5, is SQTIHQWPATLVQPVGSPLSLECTVEGTSNPNLYWYRQAAGRGLQLLFYSVGIGQISSEVPQNLSASRPQDRQFILSSKKLLLSDSGFYLCACESGGVAETQYFGPGTRLLVL.